Sequencing of this T cell receptor (beta chain) was carried out in a study of T cell responses to AZD1222 COVID-19 vaccine (TCRdb year 2021). Study-wide context: A total of around 240 trial participants underwent TCR sequencing, of whom about 210 received two doses of AZD1222 and about 25 received two doses of the MenACWY control vaccine. Enrollment into the trials was organized by age into subgroups of 18-55, 56-69 and 70-plus years, and those subgroups contained approximately 160, 26 and 62 TCR-sequenced participants, respectively. Results and caveats for the whole study, not just this receptor: Because no day 14 peak-response samples were available, the repertoires could be characterized only after the peak T cell response. Spike-specific TCR breadth and depth rose significantly after two AZD1222 doses compared with day 0 and with MenACWY recipients. Reportedly, almost half of the unique spike-specific TCRs recognized epitopes lying outside the regions that are mutated in the B.1.351 and B.1.1.7 variants. The 56-69-year group was small, and its depth increase did not reach significance, likely because of low power. Participants were mostly white British and included more females than males, and it was suggested by the authors that clonal diversity may have been underestimated. Vaccine-associated CD4 TCRs spanned the whole spike protein, with dominant responses in regions 160-218 and 743-854. Conclusions about previously exposed vaccinees are limited, since just 5 to 7 AZD1222 recipients were seropositive for SARS-CoV-2 at baseline.

In its sample, this clone was seen once. There is no known antigen for this receptor. No base qualities exist here, and no much larger clone lies one base off it. The CDR3 numbers 15 residues from cysteine through phenylalanine. Only the CDR3 part of the read is kept: 45 bases, read in frame from the first base. V ends up 1 base short and J 3 bases short, with an unmatched junction base count of 5. The germline V gene specifies SNHLY as CDR1 and FYNNEI as CDR2. The CDR3 regions of human TCRbeta chains were subjected to immunosequencing. As for how the authors treated the data: TCRs in the repertoires were compared against a reference library of SARS-CoV-2-specific TCRs that had been generated with the MIRA antigen-specificity platform. Breadth was defined as the fraction of unique TCRs that were SARS-CoV-2-associated. Depth was defined as the fraction of total T cells that were SARS-CoV-2-associated. Using the MIRA data, each spike-specific TCR was assigned both to the spike region to which the TCR was reactive and to a CD4 or CD8 class. Log10-transformed breadth and depth values were compared by one-way ANOVA with Sidak's multiple comparisons tests. TCRdb took this table from immuneACCESS and kept in-frame rearrangements with V and J called. Such tables lack part of the clones; where checked against another copy, unresolved V genes explain under half of the gap, and the rest is unexplained. That table supplies the V and J calls and clone size; D and trimming were determined from the DNA. Recorded for this sample are over 85,000 clones; just under 95% of them occurred a single time. The leading ten clones occupy 2.5% of the sample.

Sample time point, as interpreted from the label and publication: about 28 days (+/-7) after the second vaccine dose. Because spike-specific TCR depth and breadth did not differ between the two schedules, AZD1222 recipients who got a second dose at roughly 4 weeks were pooled with those who got a second dose at roughly 12 weeks. Samples from vaccinated people were obtained from the UK trials COV001 and COV002, which included a single-blind randomized controlled phase 2/3 trial of AZD1222 (ChAdOx1 nCoV-19) in healthy adults. For TCRbeta chain sequencing, PBMC samples from trial participants were taken at day 0 and at day 28 after the second dose.

This clonotype originated in an adult who received the AZD1222 COVID-19 vaccine. The chain was built from TRBV2 and TRBJ2-7, and 8 bases in between align with TRBD2. Sequences were derived from peripheral blood, sampled 28 days after the second AZD1222 dose. The CDR3 loop reads CASSEGREELYEQYF. The bases read TGTGCCAGCAGTGAAGGGCGGGAGGAGCTCTACGAGCAGTACTTC. The CDR3 plus the reference TRBV2 and TRBJ2-7 genes for the other parts give the full variable domain: EPEVTQTPSHQVTQMGQEVILRCVPISNHLYFYWYRQILGQKVEFLVSFYNNEISEKSEIFDDQFSVERPDGSNFTLKIRSTKLEDSAMYFCASSEGREELYEQYFGPGTRLTVT.